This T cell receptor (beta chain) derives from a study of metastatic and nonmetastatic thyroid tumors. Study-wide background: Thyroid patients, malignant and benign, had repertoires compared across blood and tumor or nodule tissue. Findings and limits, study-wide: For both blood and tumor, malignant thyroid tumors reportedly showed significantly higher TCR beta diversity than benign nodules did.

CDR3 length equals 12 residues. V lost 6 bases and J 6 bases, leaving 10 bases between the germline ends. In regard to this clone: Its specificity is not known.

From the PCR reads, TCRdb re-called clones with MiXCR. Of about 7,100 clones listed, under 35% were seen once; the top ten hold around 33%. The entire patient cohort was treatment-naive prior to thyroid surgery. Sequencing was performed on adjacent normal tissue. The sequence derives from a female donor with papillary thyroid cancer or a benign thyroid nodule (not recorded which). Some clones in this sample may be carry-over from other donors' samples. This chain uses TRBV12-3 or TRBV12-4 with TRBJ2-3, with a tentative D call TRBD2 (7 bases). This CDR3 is CASREGGDTQYF. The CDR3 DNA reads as TGTGCCAGCAGGGAGGGGGGGGATACGCAGTATTTT.